The 30 T cell receptor beta chains below come from one sample, sequenced in a study of blood T cell repertoires in COVID-19 (dated by TCRdb to 2018 to 2021). The library was generated by the immunoSEQ multiplex PCR assay. TCRdb's version of the immuneACCESS table is confined to in-frame rearrangements and falls short of the full clone set. An unresolved V gene accounts for under half of the shortfall where checked; the remainder is of unknown origin. For this sample there are about 440,000 clones; roughly 87% appear just once. The top ten clones comprise about 0.6% of the sample. The sequenced sample was PBMCs or T cells enriched from blood (not recorded which). The receptors were sampled from a man younger than 30 who had recovered from COVID-19.

This chain connects TRBV13 to TRBJ2-3, with 11 bases aligning to TRBD2. The ends lost 2 bases at V and 4 bases at J; junction bases unmatched: 5. This CDR3 has 16 residues. Germline CDR1 reads PRHDT; CDR2 reads FYEKMQ (reference sequence). DNA for the CDR3: TGTGCCAGCAGCTTATTGCTAGCGGGGGGACCAGATACGCAGTATTTT. Encoded protein: CASSLLLAGGPDTQYF.

V gene TRBV5-1 combines with J gene TRBJ2-7; 7 nucleotides match TRBD1. With 4 bases clipped from V and 3 bases from J, the junction kept 7 bases outside the gene matches. Per germline, CDR1 SGHRS and CDR2 YFSETQ. This CDR3 has 14 residues. The CDR3 DNA sequence: TGCGCCAGCAGCCTAGACAGGGAAAACTACGAGCAGTACTTC. Translated: CASSLDRENYEQYF.

V gene TRBV19 combines with J gene TRBJ2-7; the D gene is possibly TRBD1 (6 bases). In germline, CDR1 is LNHDA, CDR2 SQIVND (reference sequence). With 2 bases removed from V and 5 bases from J, the gap between germline ends came to 13 bases. The CDR3 contains 14 residues. DNA for the CDR3: TGTGCCAGTAGTATAAAGGCAGGGACAAACGAGCAGTACTTC. It specifies CASSIKAGTNEQYF.

The rearrangement links TRBV6-1 to TRBJ1-5; D not certain. V was trimmed by 2 bases and J by 3 bases, leaving 5 bases between them. From germline, CDR1 is MNHNS and CDR2 SASEGT. CDR3 size: 13 residues. The CDR3 DNA reads as TGTGCCAGCAGTGAACAGGCCAATCAGCCCCAGCATTTT. It specifies CASSEQANQPQHF.

This sequence joins TRBV7-9 and TRBJ2-3; tentative D call: TRBD1 (6 bases). The germline V and J ends were trimmed by 3 bases and 4 bases, with 11 bases remaining between them. CDR3 length: 14 amino acids. The germline CDR1 and CDR2 sequences are SEHNR and FQNEAQ (reference sequence). The CDR3 bases are TGTGCCAGCAGCTTCGTCACAGGGCCAGATACGCAGTATTTT. Translating it yields CASSFVTGPDTQYF.

The chain combines TRBV29-1 with TRBJ2-3, with D perhaps matching TRBD1 (5 bases). The CDR3 totals 12 residues. V was shortened by 1 base and J by 4 bases, with 6 bases between the two germline ends. The germline gives CDR1 SQVTM, CDR2 ANQGSEA. Here the CDR3 reads CSVEGGADTQYF. The CDR3 bases are TGCAGCGTTGAAGGGGGCGCAGATACGCAGTATTTT.

This clone appeared a single time. The chain employs TRBV10-1 and TRBJ2-7, with D possibly TRBD2 on 5 matching bases. This CDR3 has 14 residues. CDR1 is WNHNN, CDR2 SYGVQD, per germline (reference sequence). V shed 4 bases and J shed 7 bases, with 17 bases lying between them. CDR3 DNA: TGCGCCAGCAGTGTAACGGGCCCTACGGGGGAGCAGTACTTC. This codes for CASSVTGPTGEQYF.

In its sample, this clone was seen a few times. The V call is TRBV9, the J call TRBJ1-2, with 9 bases identical to TRBD1. This CDR3 region has 17 residues. V lost 3 bases to trimming and J lost 4 bases; unmatched junction nucleotides: 13. The germline CDR1 and CDR2 sequences are SGDLS and YYNGEE. The CDR3 DNA sequence: TGTGCCAGCAGCGCGACAGGGGGTGTGCCCACCGTCTATGGCTACACCTTC. Translating gives CASSATGGVPTVYGYTF.

The chain uses TRBV6-5 and TRBJ1-3; 10 nucleotides agree with TRBD1. The J segment lost 7 bases and the V segment lost 6 bases, leaving 6 bases of the junction unmatched. Germline CDR1 is MNHEY and CDR2 is SVGAGI. The CDR3 is 14 amino acids. The CDR3 DNA follows: TGTGCCAGCAGCGGGGGACAGGGGAGGAACACCATATATTTT. Translation: CASSGGQGRNTIYF.

The gene calls are TRBV30 and TRBJ2-3; possibly TRBD1 for D (5 bases). The germline CDR1 and CDR2 sequences are GTSNPN and SVGIG (reference sequence). The V end lost 2 bases, the J end lost 10 bases, and 16 bases lay between the germline ends. The CDR3 runs to 13 residues. The CDR3 sequence: CAWSRQGVSSQYF. As DNA, the CDR3 is TGTGCCTGGAGTCGACAAGGGGTCAGTTCGCAGTATTTT.

The CDR3 nucleotides read TGTGCCAGCTCCCAACCAGACTGGACTGACTTTTTTCGTAGGGCCAACGTCCTGACTTTC. This gives the protein CASSQPDWTDFFRRANVLTF. The chain carries TRBV18 and TRBJ2-6; D might be TRBD2 (5 bases). Trimming left V 6 bases short and J 5 bases short, with 29 bases between. The CDR3 consists of 20 residues. Per the germline V gene, CDR1 is KGHSH and CDR2 is LQKENI.

The chain combines TRBV19 with TRBJ1-2; D may be TRBD1 (6 bases). Germline values: CDR1 LNHDA, CDR2 SQIVND (reference sequence). The V gene lost 7 bases and the J gene lost 3 bases, with 30 bases spanning the gap. There are 19 residues in the CDR3. Here the CDR3 reads CASMGDQGSKFAFDYGYTF. The CDR3 DNA follows: TGTGCCAGTATGGGCGACCAGGGGAGTAAGTTTGCGTTCGACTATGGCTACACCTTC. Variable domain in full (rest from reference TRBV19 and TRBJ1-2): DGGITQSPKYLFRKEGQNVTLSCEQNLNHDAMYWYRQDPGQGLRLIYYSQIVNDFQKGDIAEGYSVSREKKESFPLTVTSAQKNPTAFYLCASMGDQGSKFAFDYGYTFGSGTRLTVV.

The chain employs TRBV28 and TRBJ2-7; unclear D gene. V lost 5 bases and J lost 9, with 8 bases in between. This CDR3 is 10 amino acids long. The V gene's germline CDR1 is MDHEN and CDR2 SYDVKM. In nucleotides, the CDR3 is TGTGCCAGCAGTCAGGTGGGGCAGTACTTC. This gives the protein CASSQVGQYF. The full variable domain, rest sourced from reference TRBV28 and TRBJ2-7, is DVKVTQSSRYLVKRTGEKVFLECVQDMDHENMFWYRQDPGLGLRLIYFSYDVKMKEKGDIPEGYSVSREKKERFSLILESASTNQTSMYLCASSQVGQYFGPGTRLTVT.

The V and J genes are TRBV18 and TRBJ1-1; no clear D. The germline gives CDR1 KGHSH, CDR2 LQKENI. Trimming removed 2 bases from V and 2 bases from J, with 12 bases in between. The CDR3 totals 15 residues. The CDR3 region has the DNA TGTGCCAGCTCACCATCGGGTGTGGGTAACACTGAAGCTTTCTTT. It encodes CASSPSGVGNTEAFF.

The J gene is TRBJ1-4, the V gene TRBV27, with D unclear. V dropped 4 bases and J dropped 8 bases, with 11 bases sitting between them. The CDR3 totals 13 residues. Germline V gives CDR1 MNHEY, CDR2 SMNVEV (reference sequence). This chain's CDR3 is CASSSMLEEKLFF. CDR3 DNA sequence: TGTGCCAGCAGTTCCATGCTGGAGGAAAAACTGTTTTTT.

This chain connects TRBV12-3 or TRBV12-4 to TRBJ2-7; D might be TRBD2 (5 bases). This CDR3 spans 13 amino acids. V was cut by 7 bases and J by 1 base, with 11 bases left in between. CDR3 bases: TGTGCCAGCACCTCAACTAGTTCCTACGAGCAGTACTTC. Translated, it gives CASTSTSSYEQYF.

DNA for the CDR3: TGTGCCACCAGTAGCGAGGTCGGCGAGCAGTACTTC. Translated, it gives CATSSEVGEQYF. The chain recombines TRBV24-1 with TRBJ2-7; D gene unclear. This CDR3 has 12 residues. Germline values: CDR1 KGHDR, CDR2 SFDVKD. V lost 6 bases and J 6 bases, leaving 11 bases between the germline ends.

This sequence joins TRBV4-1 and TRBJ2-1; 10 nucleotides align to TRBD2. The germline V gene has CDR1 MGHRA and CDR2 YSYEKL. CDR3 length: 15 amino acids. Trimming cost V 10 bases and J 9 bases; bases outside gene matches: 15. The CDR3 region is CATTAVASGGAEQFF. The CDR3 nucleotides are TGCGCCACAACCGCCGTAGCTAGCGGGGGCGCTGAGCAGTTCTTC.

V gene TRBV2 combines with J gene TRBJ1-2, with TRBD1 matching over 9 bases. V lost 9 bases to trimming and J lost 0 bases; unmatched junction nucleotides: 5. This CDR3 comprises 14 residues. Germline V CDR1 and CDR2: SNHLY, FYNNEI. CDR3 region: CASSYRGPNYGYTF. In nucleotides, the CDR3 is TGTGCCAGTTCCTACAGGGGGCCTAACTATGGCTACACCTTC.

This chain connects TRBV3-1 (or the pseudogene TRBV3-2) to TRBJ1-1, with 8 bases identical to TRBD1. V was clipped by 4 bases and J by 5 bases; unmatched bases: 6. The CDR3 runs to 14 residues. Per the germline V gene, CDR1 is LGHDT and CDR2 is YNNKEL (reference sequence). The DNA of the CDR3 is TGTGCCAGCAGCCTCGGGACAGGAGATACTGAAGCTTTCTTT. It is translated as CASSLGTGDTEAFF.

This clone was detected once. The rearrangement joins TRBV5-6 to TRBJ1-2; no definite D call. The CDR3 has 15 residues. Germline-derived CDR1 and CDR2 are SGHDT and YYEEEE. V lost 0 bases to trimming and J lost 2 bases, with 11 bases between them. The CDR3 protein is CASSLALGINYGYTF. In DNA form, the CDR3 reads TGTGCCAGCAGCTTGGCCCTGGGCATAAACTATGGCTACACCTTC.

This sequence joins TRBV19 and TRBJ1-2; 9 nucleotides match TRBD1. CDR1 LNHDA and CDR2 SQIVND come from the germline V gene (reference sequence). Germline trimming cut 5 bases from V and 5 bases from J; bases unmatched to any gene: 12. This CDR3 has 16 residues. In DNA, the CDR3 is TGTGCCAGTAGTCCGGGACAGGGTGGCTTTCCTTATGGCTACACCTTC. Its protein product is CASSPGQGGFPYGYTF. Full variable domain (rest looked up from reference TRBV19 and TRBJ1-2): DGGITQSPKYLFRKEGQNVTLSCEQNLNHDAMYWYRQDPGQGLRLIYYSQIVNDFQKGDIAEGYSVSREKKESFPLTVTSAQKNPTAFYLCASSPGQGGFPYGYTFGSGTRLTVV.

This clone was counted once. V and J are TRBV4-1 and TRBJ1-3; D is unresolved. V lost 4 bases and J lost 3, with 10 bases in between. CDR3 length: 14 amino acids. The germline CDR1 and CDR2 sequences are MGHRA and YSYEKL. This chain's CDR3 is CASSPAGNGNTIYF. CDR3 nucleotide sequence: TGCGCCAGCAGCCCGGCCGGGAATGGAAACACCATATATTTT.

This CDR3 is CASRLTGVGEQYF. The CDR3 DNA reads as TGTGCCAGCAGATTAACAGGGGTTGGAGAGCAGTACTTC. This chain uses TRBV6-5 with TRBJ2-7; TRBD1 agrees at 7 bases. There are 13 residues in the CDR3. Germline V gene lookup returns CDR1 MNHEY and CDR2 SVGAGI. The V segment lost 6 bases and the J segment 7 bases; nucleotides outside the gene matches: 9.

J is TRBJ2-7 and V is TRBV6-5, with D possibly TRBD2 on 7 matching bases. The CDR3 is made up of 14 amino acids. CDR1 and CDR2 from the germline V gene are MNHEY and SVGAGI. V dropped 6 bases and J dropped 3 bases, with 15 bases sitting between them. CDR3 amino acids: CASSRGAGVYEQYF. Here the CDR3 DNA reads TGTGCCAGCAGCCGGGGGGCAGGAGTCTACGAGCAGTACTTC.

The gene calls are TRBV29-1 and TRBJ1-1, with TRBD1 matching over 8 bases. Germline-derived CDR1 and CDR2 are SQVTM and ANQGSEA. The CDR3 has 12 amino acids. V shed 7 bases, J shed 3 bases, and the junction held 4 bases outside the gene matches. The CDR3 DNA follows: TGCAGCGCCCACAGGGGGTACACTGAAGCTTTCTTT. Translating it yields CSAHRGYTEAFF.

The chain has TRBV27 and TRBJ1-2; no reliable D call. This CDR3 has 14 residues. The V end lost 6 bases, the J end lost 4 bases, and 15 bases lay between the germline ends. Germline V gives CDR1 MNHEY, CDR2 SMNVEV (reference sequence). For the CDR3, the DNA is TGTGCCAGCAGCTCCGGTCAGGTGACCTATGGCTACACCTTC. Translated, it gives CASSSGQVTYGYTF.

The chain carries TRBV19 and TRBJ1-2; TRBD1 matches 7 bases. The junction had 5 bases not matched to a gene; V was cut back by 9 bases and J by 4 bases. The CDR3 runs 12 residues. Germline V lookup: CDR1 LNHDA, CDR2 SQIVND (reference sequence). CDR3 in amino acids: CASRTGLYGYTF. In DNA, the CDR3 is TGTGCCAGCCGGACAGGCCTCTATGGCTACACCTTC.

The J gene is TRBJ2-7, the V gene TRBV19; 8 nucleotides line up with TRBD1. Trimming at V came to 5 bases and at J to 1 base, leaving 13 bases not matched to a gene. This CDR3 is built from 17 residues. Looked up from germline, CDR1 is LNHDA and CDR2 is SQIVND (reference sequence). The CDR3 is CASSFRTGTGSSYEQYF. The CDR3 region has the DNA TGTGCCAGTAGTTTCCGAACCGGGACAGGTAGTTCCTACGAGCAGTACTTC.

The chain recombines TRBV10-1 with TRBJ2-1; 14 bases fit TRBD2. Germline assignment: CDR1 WNHNN and CDR2 SYGVQD (reference sequence). CDR3 length equals 18 residues. The V segment lost 6 bases and the J segment 0 bases; nucleotides outside the gene matches: 7. This chain's CDR3 is CASSPGLAGGSSYNEQFF. The CDR3 coding sequence is TGCGCCAGCAGCCCAGGACTAGCGGGGGGCAGCTCCTACAATGAGCAGTTCTTC.